The 20 T cell receptor beta chains below all came from one sample that was sequenced in a study of early T cells in non-severe SARS-CoV-2 infection. Via MiXCR, TCRdb re-called the 5' RACE reads, giving one row per CDR3 protein. Of about 36,000 distinct CDR3 sequences in the sample, nearly 10% were seen once. Sequenced: whole blood. Source of these receptors: an adult who was a healthcare worker with PCR-confirmed SARS-CoV-2 infection or an uninfected control (not recorded which).

This clonotype occurred many times. The CDR3 sequence: CASSSIPTGTYEQYF. For the CDR3, the DNA is TGTGCCAGCAGCTCGATTCCGACAGGCACCTACGAGCAGTACTTC. The chain combines TRBV7-2 with TRBJ2-7; maybe TRBD1 (6 bases). Germline V lookup: CDR1 SGHTA, CDR2 FQGNSA. This CDR3 is 15 amino acids long. Trimming removed 4 bases from V and 2 bases from J, with 15 bases in between.

There are many counts of this clonotype. An end of the junction differs from the germline gene, which may be a read error. This rearrangement joins TRBV29-1 to TRBJ2-7, with 10 bases matching TRBD1. This CDR3 has 11 residues. Germline V gives CDR1 SQVTM, CDR2 ANQGSEA. The CDR3 loop is CSVWDRGNPSF. CDR3 coding DNA: TGCAGCGTGTGGGACAGGGGAAACCCAAGCTTC.

There are a few counts of this clonotype. The V call is TRBV11-2, the J call TRBJ2-5; no definite D call. Trimming shortened V by 1 base and J by 0 bases, and 3 bases separated the two germline ends. This CDR3 comprises 13 residues. Germline CDR1 is SGHAT and CDR2 is FQNNGV. The DNA for the CDR3 is TGTGCCAGCAGCTTAGGGGACCAAGAGACCCAGTACTTC. Encoded protein: CASSLGDQETQYF.

The table lists this clonotype with many counts. The V gene is TRBV20-1, the J gene TRBJ2-7; D ambiguous. CDR1 is DFQATT and CDR2 is SNEGSKA in the germline V gene (reference sequence). V was shortened by 1 base and J by 3 bases, with 13 bases between the two germline ends. This CDR3 has 14 residues. CDR3 sequence reads: CSARGGSTLYEQYF. The CDR3 bases are TGCAGTGCTAGAGGAGGTTCTACCCTCTACGAGCAGTACTTC.

This clonotype came up many times. The CDR3 bases are TGCAGTGCTAGCGGGAGGCTAGCGGGGGCCTACGAGCAGTACTTC. As protein: CSASGRLAGAYEQYF. The chain is built from TRBV20-1 and TRBJ2-7, with 10 bases matching TRBD2. Germline V lookup: CDR1 DFQATT, CDR2 SNEGSKA (reference sequence). The CDR3 has 15 amino acids. The V segment lost 3 bases and the J segment 2 bases; nucleotides outside the gene matches: 7.

This clonotype was seen ten or more times. The genes are TRBV7-8 and TRBJ1-2; 10 bases map to TRBD1. Germline V gene data show CDR1 as SGHVS and CDR2 as FQNEAQ. The J segment lost 5 bases and the V segment lost 5 bases, leaving 5 bases of the junction unmatched. This CDR3 has 14 amino acids. The CDR3 coding sequence is TGTGCCAGCAGCCCGCGGACAGGGGGTTATGGCTACACCTTC. Its protein product is CASSPRTGGYGYTF.

CDR3 DNA sequence: TGTGCCAGCAGCTTAGCAGCAGGGCTAGGCACTGAAGCTTTCTTT. Amino acid sequence: CASSLAAGLGTEAFF. The chain recombines TRBV7-8 with TRBJ1-1; the D gene is possibly TRBD1 (5 bases). CDR3 length equals 15 residues. V was pared by 0 bases and J by 4 bases, with 12 bases between. From germline, CDR1 is SGHVS and CDR2 FQNEAQ.

This clonotype turned up a few times. V usage is TRBV10-3 and J usage is TRBJ1-1, with D unresolved. The CDR3 is 15 residues long. The V end lost 6 bases, the J end lost 3 bases, and 17 bases lay between the germline ends. The V gene's germline CDR1 is ENHRY and CDR2 SYGVKD. The CDR3: CAIRGSPSEDTEAFF. The CDR3 DNA reads as TGTGCCATCAGAGGATCTCCATCGGAAGACACTGAAGCTTTCTTT.

This clonotype was seen more than once but under ten times. The chain combines TRBV6-2 or TRBV6-3 with TRBJ2-1, with TRBD2 identical over 9 bases. Germline V gives CDR1 MNHEY, CDR2 SVGEGT. J was trimmed by 0 bases and V by 7 bases; bases with no gene match: 7. The CDR3 has 16 residues. The CDR3 spells CASTRRGGLSYNEQFF. Here the CDR3 DNA reads TGTGCCAGCACCCGGCGGGGGGGCCTCTCCTACAATGAGCAGTTCTTC.

This clonotype was seen ten or more times. This chain links TRBV11-2 with TRBJ2-7; perhaps TRBD2 as D (5 bases). The CDR3 covers 15 residues. Deletions cut 1 base from V and 3 bases from J, with 13 bases between. CDR1 is SGHAT, CDR2 FQNNGV, per germline. CDR3 amino acids: CASSLVSPGVYEQYF. The CDR3 DNA is TGTGCCAGCAGCTTAGTGAGTCCCGGGGTCTACGAGCAGTACTTC. Full variable domain (missing parts from reference TRBV11-2 and TRBJ2-7): EAGVAQSPRYKIIEKRQSVAFWCNPISGHATLYWYQQILGQGPKLLIQFQNNGVVDDSQLPKDRFSAERLKGVDSTLKIQPAKLEDSAVYLCASSLVSPGVYEQYFGPGTRLTVT.

Ten or more counts support this clonotype. The chain carries TRBV7-6 and TRBJ2-3; 8 bases map to TRBD2. J lost 5 bases, V lost 3 bases, and 7 bases had no gene match. The CDR3 sequence is 15 residues long. Germline values: CDR1 SGHVS, CDR2 FNYEAQ. The CDR3, as DNA: TGTGCCAGCAGCTTGTGGACTAGCTTCCTAGATACGCAGTATTTT. It is translated as CASSLWTSFLDTQYF.

This clonotype was seen repeatedly, ten times or more. The rearrangement joins TRBV12-3 or TRBV12-4 to TRBJ2-7, with D possibly being TRBD2 (6 bases). This CDR3 has 15 residues. V was pared by 8 bases and J by 4 bases, with 21 bases between. The CDR3 here is CASRAGRRALYEQYF. The CDR3 DNA sequence: TGTGCCAGCCGTGCGGGCAGGAGGGCCTTGTACGAGCAGTACTTC.

This clonotype occurred a few times. The V call is TRBV6-5, the J call TRBJ2-1, with 13 bases fitting TRBD2. Germline CDR1 MNHEY, CDR2 SVGAGI. The V gene end was trimmed by 5 bases and the J gene end by 8 bases; junction bases not matched to a gene: 15. This CDR3 is built from 18 residues. As DNA, the CDR3 is TGTGCCAGCAGTCGTACCCCGCCGGGACTAGCGGGGAGTCATGAGCAGTTCTTC. It yields the protein CASSRTPPGLAGSHEQFF.

This chain uses TRBV13 with TRBJ2-7; possibly TRBD1 or TRBD2 for D (6 bases each). The V gene's germline CDR1 is PRHDT and CDR2 FYEKMQ (reference sequence). V was trimmed by 1 base and J by 2 bases, leaving 9 bases between them. The CDR3 is 14 amino acids. CDR3 nucleotide sequence: TGTGCCAGCAGCTTAGCGGGGGCTACCTACGAGCAGTACTTC. This translates into CASSLAGATYEQYF.

The chain joins TRBV6-5 to TRBJ2-2; tentative D call: TRBD1 (5 bases). Trimming took 0 bases from V and 4 from J, leaving 15 bases between them. Germline lookup yields CDR1 MNHEY and CDR2 SVGAGI. CDR3 size: 17 residues. Here the CDR3 reads CASSYSLGIGVTGELFF. Here the CDR3 DNA reads TGTGCCAGCAGTTACTCGTTGGGGATAGGGGTCACCGGGGAGCTGTTTTTT.

A few counts support this clonotype. The J gene is TRBJ1-2, the V gene TRBV5-1, with 10 bases that match TRBD1. The junction had 10 bases not matched to a gene; V was cut back by 0 bases and J by 8 bases. This CDR3 has 16 residues. Germline lookup yields CDR1 SGHRS and CDR2 YFSETQ. The CDR3 nucleotides read TGCGCCAGCAGCTTGGAGGGACAGGGGACAATTCGGGGCTACACCTTC. Its translation: CASSLEGQGTIRGYTF.

The rearrangement joins TRBV29-1 to TRBJ2-1; 11 bases map to TRBD1. Trimming at V came to 6 bases and at J to 2 bases, leaving 3 bases not matched to a gene. The V gene's germline CDR1 is SQVTM and CDR2 ANQGSEA. This CDR3 has 14 residues. The CDR3 region is CSVGGQGAYNEQFF. CDR3 sequence (DNA): TGCAGCGTAGGGGGACAGGGGGCCTACAATGAGCAGTTCTTC.

This clonotype was recorded many times. The rearrangement links TRBV6-2 or TRBV6-3 to TRBJ2-3, with D perhaps assigned TRBD1 or TRBD2 (5 bases each). CDR3 size: 14 residues. V was shortened by 4 bases and J by 4 bases, with 12 bases between the two germline ends. Germline CDR1 is MNHEY and CDR2 is SVGEGT. CDR3 in DNA: TGTGCCAGCAGTTGGGACCAAGGCGCAGATACGCAGTATTTT. It yields the protein CASSWDQGADTQYF.

This clonotype was observed many times. J is TRBJ1-1 and V is TRBV29-1, with D unclear. The germline CDR1 and CDR2 sequences are SQVTM and ANQGSEA. Trimming stripped 7 bases from V and 3 bases from J, with 15 bases between. The CDR3 runs to 13 residues. DNA for the CDR3: TGCAGCGCCAAGGCGGCAGCGGACACTGAAGCTTTCTTT. Its translation: CSAKAAADTEAFF.

This clonotype was picked up many times. This chain links TRBV4-2 with TRBJ1-3, with D possibly matching TRBD1 (5 bases). The CDR3 has 17 residues. Germline V gene sequence: CDR1 LGHNA, CDR2 YNFKEQ. V was cut by 2 bases and J by 0 bases, with 14 bases left in between. This CDR3 reads CASSQFSLTDSGNTIYF. Here the CDR3 DNA reads TGTGCCAGCAGCCAATTTAGTCTGACAGACTCTGGAAACACCATATATTTT.